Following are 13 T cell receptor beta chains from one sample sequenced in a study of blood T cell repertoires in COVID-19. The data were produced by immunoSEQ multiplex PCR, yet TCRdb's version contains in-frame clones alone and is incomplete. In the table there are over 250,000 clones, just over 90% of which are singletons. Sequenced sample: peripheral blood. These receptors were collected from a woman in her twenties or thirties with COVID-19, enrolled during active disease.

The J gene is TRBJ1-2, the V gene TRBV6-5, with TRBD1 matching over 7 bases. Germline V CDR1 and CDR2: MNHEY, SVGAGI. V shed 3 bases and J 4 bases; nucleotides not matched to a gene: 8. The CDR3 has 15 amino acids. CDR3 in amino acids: CASSYSTGSSYGYTF. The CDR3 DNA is TGTGCCAGCAGTTATTCGACAGGGTCCAGCTATGGCTACACCTTC.

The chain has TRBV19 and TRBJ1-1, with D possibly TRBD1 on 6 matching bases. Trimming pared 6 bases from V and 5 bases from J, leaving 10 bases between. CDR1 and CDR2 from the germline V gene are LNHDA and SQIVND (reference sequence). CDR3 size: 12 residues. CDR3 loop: CASRNQGTEAFF. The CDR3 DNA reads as TGTGCCAGTAGGAATCAGGGGACTGAAGCTTTCTTT.

CDR3 in amino acids: CASSLVWTGGGGEQYF. DNA of the CDR3: TGTGCCAGCAGCTTAGTATGGACAGGGGGAGGTGGGGAGCAGTACTTC. The chain couples TRBV7-2 to TRBJ2-7; TRBD1 matches at 10 bases. V gave up 1 base and J gave up 7 bases; unmatched junction bases: 10. The CDR3 spans 16 residues. Germline V gene data show CDR1 as SGHTA and CDR2 as FQGNSA.

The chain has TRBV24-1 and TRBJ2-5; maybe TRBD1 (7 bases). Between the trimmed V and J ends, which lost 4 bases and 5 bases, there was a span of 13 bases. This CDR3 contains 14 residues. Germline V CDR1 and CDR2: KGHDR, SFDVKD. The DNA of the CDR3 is TGTGCCACCAGTGACCCGACAGGGAGGGAGACCCAGTACTTC. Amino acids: CATSDPTGRETQYF.

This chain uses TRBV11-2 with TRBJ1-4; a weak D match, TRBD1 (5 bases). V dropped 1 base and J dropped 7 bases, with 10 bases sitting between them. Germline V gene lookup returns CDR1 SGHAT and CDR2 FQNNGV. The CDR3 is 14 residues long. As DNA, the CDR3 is TGTGCCAGCAGCTTAGCCGGGGGGAGTGAAAAACTGTTTTTT. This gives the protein CASSLAGGSEKLFF.

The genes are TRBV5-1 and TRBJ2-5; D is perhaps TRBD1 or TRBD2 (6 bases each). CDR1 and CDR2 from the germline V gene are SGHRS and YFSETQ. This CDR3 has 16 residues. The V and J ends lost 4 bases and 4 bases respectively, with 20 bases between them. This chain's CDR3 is CASSLGAGRVGETQYF. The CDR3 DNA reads TGCGCCAGCAGCCTGGGGGCGGGGAGAGTAGGAGAGACCCAGTACTTC.

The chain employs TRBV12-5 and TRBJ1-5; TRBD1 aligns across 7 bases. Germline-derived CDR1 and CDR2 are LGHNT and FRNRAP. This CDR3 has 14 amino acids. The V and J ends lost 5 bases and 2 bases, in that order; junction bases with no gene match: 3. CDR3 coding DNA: TGTGCTAGTGGTGGAGACAGGGGCAATCAGCCCCAGCATTTT. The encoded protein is CASGGDRGNQPQHF.

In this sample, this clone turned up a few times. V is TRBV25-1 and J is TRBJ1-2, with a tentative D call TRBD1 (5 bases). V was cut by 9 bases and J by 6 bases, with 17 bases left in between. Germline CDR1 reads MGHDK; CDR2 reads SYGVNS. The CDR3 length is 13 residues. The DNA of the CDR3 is TGTGCCAGTAAACCGGCAGGGAAACATGGCTACACCTTC. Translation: CASKPAGKHGYTF.

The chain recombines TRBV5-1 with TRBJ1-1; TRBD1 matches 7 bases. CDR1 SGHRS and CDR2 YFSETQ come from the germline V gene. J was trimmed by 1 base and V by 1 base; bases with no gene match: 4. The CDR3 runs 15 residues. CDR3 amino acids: CASSLNWDRNTEAFF. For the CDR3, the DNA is TGCGCCAGCAGCTTGAACTGGGACAGGAACACTGAAGCTTTCTTT.

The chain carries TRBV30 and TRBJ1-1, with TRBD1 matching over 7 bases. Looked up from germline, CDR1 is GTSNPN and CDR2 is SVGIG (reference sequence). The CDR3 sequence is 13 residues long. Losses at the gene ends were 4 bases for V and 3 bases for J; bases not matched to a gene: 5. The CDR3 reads CAWTRGPDTEAFF. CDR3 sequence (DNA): TGTGCCTGGACAAGGGGGCCTGACACTGAAGCTTTCTTT.

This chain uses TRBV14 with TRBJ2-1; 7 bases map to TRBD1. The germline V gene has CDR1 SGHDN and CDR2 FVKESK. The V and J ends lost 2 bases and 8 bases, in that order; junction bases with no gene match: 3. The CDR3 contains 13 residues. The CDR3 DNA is TGTGCCAGCAGCCAATTCACAGGGGATGAGCAGTTCTTC. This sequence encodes CASSQFTGDEQFF.

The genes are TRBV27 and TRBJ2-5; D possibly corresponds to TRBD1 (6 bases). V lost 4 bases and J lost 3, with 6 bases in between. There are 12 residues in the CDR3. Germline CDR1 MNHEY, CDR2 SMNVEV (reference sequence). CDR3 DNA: TGTGCCAGCAGTTCAGGGGAAGAGACCCAGTACTTC. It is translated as CASSSGEETQYF.

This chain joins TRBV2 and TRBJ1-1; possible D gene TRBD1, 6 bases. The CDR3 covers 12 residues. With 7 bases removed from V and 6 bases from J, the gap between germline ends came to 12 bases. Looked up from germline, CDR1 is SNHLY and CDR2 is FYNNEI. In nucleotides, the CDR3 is TGTGCCAGCATGAGGGGGGGGTCTGAAGCTTTCTTT. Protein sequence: CASMRGGSEAFF.